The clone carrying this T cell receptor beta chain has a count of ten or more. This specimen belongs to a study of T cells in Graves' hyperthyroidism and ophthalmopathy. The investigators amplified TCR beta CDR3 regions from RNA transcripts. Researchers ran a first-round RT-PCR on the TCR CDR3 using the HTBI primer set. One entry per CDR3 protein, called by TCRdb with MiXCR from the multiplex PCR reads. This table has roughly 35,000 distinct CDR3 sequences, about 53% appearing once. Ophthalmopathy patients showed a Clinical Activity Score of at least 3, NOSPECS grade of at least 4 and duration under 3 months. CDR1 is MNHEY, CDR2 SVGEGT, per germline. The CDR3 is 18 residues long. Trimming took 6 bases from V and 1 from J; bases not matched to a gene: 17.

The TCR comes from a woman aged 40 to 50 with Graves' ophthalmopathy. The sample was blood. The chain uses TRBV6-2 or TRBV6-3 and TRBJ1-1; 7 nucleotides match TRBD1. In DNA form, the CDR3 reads TGTGCCAGCAGCTTCTCCGGGACAGCGGCCACCTCGAACACTGAAGCTTTCTTT. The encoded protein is CASSFSGTAATSNTEAFF.